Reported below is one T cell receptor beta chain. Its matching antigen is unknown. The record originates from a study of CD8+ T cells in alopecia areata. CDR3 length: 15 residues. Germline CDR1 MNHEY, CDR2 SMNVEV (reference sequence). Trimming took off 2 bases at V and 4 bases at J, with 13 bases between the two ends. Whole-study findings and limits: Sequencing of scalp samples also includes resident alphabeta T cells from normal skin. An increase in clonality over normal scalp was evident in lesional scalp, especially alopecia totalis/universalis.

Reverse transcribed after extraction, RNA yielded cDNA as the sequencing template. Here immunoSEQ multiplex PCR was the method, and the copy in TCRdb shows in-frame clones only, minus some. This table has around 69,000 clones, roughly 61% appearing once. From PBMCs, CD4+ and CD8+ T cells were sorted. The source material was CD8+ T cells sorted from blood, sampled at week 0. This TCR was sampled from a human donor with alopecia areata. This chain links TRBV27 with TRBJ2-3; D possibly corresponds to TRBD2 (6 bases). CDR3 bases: TGTGCCAGCAGTTTACGGGCGGGAAGGGCAGATACGCAGTATTTT. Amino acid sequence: CASSLRAGRADTQYF.